The present T cell receptor beta chain was sequenced within a study of response to subunit inactivated influenza vaccine. MiXCR, run by TCRdb on the RT-PCR reads, gives a single entry per CDR3 protein. The table has 650,000 to 850,000 distinct CDR3 sequences, around 13% seen once; the top ten hold approximately 7%. As concerns this clonotype: The target antigen is unknown.

Findings of the study overall: The authors offered the suggestion that each seasonal influenza vaccination recruits few new T cells.

The CDR3 covers 11 residues. V was cut by 7 bases and J by 5 bases, with 6 bases left in between. Germline V gives CDR1 MNHEY, CDR2 SMNVEV (reference sequence). The clonotype comes from a man aged 50 to 59 who received an inactivated influenza vaccine. The sequencing used PBMCs from blood, collected 14 days before vaccination. The genes are TRBV27 and TRBJ2-1; D is undetermined. The CDR3 DNA reads as TGTGCCAGCAAAGCTAACAATGAGCAGTTCTTC. Residues: CASKANNEQFF.